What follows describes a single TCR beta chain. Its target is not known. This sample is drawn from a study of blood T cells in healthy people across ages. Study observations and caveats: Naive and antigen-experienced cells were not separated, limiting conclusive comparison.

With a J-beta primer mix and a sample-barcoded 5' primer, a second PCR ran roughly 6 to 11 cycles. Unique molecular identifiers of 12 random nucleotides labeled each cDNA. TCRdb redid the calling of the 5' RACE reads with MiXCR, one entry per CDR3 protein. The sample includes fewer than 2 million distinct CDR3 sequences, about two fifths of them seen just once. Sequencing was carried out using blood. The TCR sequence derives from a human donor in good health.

The CDR3 sequence: CASSFPLPGLAGGNTDTQYF. CDR3 coding DNA: TGTGCCAGCAGTTTCCCGCTCCCCGGACTAGCGGGGGGCAACACAGATACGCAGTATTTT. The chain employs TRBV12-3 or TRBV12-4 and TRBJ2-3, with TRBD2 matching over 14 bases. The V segment lost 3 bases and the J segment 2 bases; nucleotides outside the gene matches: 13. This CDR3 has 20 residues.